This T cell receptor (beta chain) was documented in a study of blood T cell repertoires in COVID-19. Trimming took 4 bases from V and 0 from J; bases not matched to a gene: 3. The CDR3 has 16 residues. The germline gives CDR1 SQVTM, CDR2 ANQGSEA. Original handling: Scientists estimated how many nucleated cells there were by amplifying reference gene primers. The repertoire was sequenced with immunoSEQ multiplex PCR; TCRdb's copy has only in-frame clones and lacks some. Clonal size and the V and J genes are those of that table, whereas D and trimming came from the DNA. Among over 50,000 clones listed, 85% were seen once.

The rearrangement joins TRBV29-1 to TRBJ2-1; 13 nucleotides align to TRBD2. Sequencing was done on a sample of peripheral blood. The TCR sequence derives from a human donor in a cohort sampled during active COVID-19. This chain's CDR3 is CSVVGLAGDSYNEQFF. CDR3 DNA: TGCAGCGTTGTCGGACTAGCGGGAGACTCCTACAATGAGCAGTTCTTC.